There are many counts of the clone carrying this T cell receptor beta chain. Antigen unknown. CDR3 length equals 15 residues. From germline, CDR1 is MGHRA and CDR2 YSYEKL. Trimming cost V 3 bases and J 9 bases, with 17 bases left between them. The sample comes from a study of breast tumors, draining lymph nodes, adjacent tissues. Study observations and caveats: That most tumor T cells come from lymph nodes remained unproven. Tumors had less TCR diversity than lymph nodes, more than nontumor tissue. Tumor and nontumor repertoires were significantly more similar in luminal-like than in basal-like breast cancer. Most tumor T cells seemingly derive from lymph node, then expand in tumor.

The lymph nodes were axillary draining lymph nodes from breast cancer patients. Using its own MiXCR run on the multiplex PCR reads, TCRdb lists one record per CDR3 protein. The profile covers about 140,000 distinct CDR3 sequences, with about 31% appearing a single time and about 2.3% taken by the ten largest. Sample: axillary lymph node tissue. The sequence was collected from a female donor with breast cancer. Some clones in this sample may be carry-over from other donors' samples. V and J are TRBV4-1 and TRBJ2-2; the D is unclear. The CDR3 region is CASSQEPLTHRELFF. CDR3 DNA: TGCGCCAGCAGCCAGGAACCTCTAACCCACCGGGAGCTGTTTTTT.